Presented here are 19 T cell receptor beta chains from one specimen sequenced in a study of beta chain features in type 1 diabetes. General study results and limits: Across all four CD4+ subsets, people with type 1 diabetes showed modestly shorter TCRB CDR3s.

What was sequenced were expressed TCRB transcripts, since all of the isolated RNA had been reverse transcribed. Sequenced by immunoSEQ multiplex PCR; TCRdb stores in-frame clones only, minus some. The data hold roughly 260,000 clones, with around 20% observed a single time. Their antigens remain unidentified. The sequencing input was naive CD4+ T cells from blood. The origin of the receptors is a woman in her 40s with type 1 diabetes.

The V and J genes are TRBV5-1 and TRBJ1-1; 7 bases fit TRBD1. Germline loops: CDR1 SGHRS, CDR2 YFSETQ. The CDR3 covers 14 residues. The trim removed 3 bases at V and 0 bases at J, leaving 2 bases unmatched. The CDR3 DNA reads TGCGCCAGCAGCTCGGGACAGATGAACACTGAAGCTTTCTTT. Its translation is CASSSGQMNTEAFF.

This clone showed up just a few times. Other DNA sequences in this sample translate to the same CDR3. This chain joins TRBV30 and TRBJ1-5, with D perhaps matching TRBD1 (5 bases). The germline V gene has CDR1 GTSNPN and CDR2 SVGIG (reference sequence). There are 13 residues in the CDR3. Between the trimmed V and J ends, which lost 1 base and 5 bases, there was a span of 9 bases. In DNA form, the CDR3 reads TGTGCCTGGAGTGGGACATCGGATCAGCCCCAGCATTTT. As protein: CAWSGTSDQPQHF.

CDR3 sequence: CASSFPDRGGTEAFF. DNA for the CDR3: TGTGCCAGCAGTTTTCCGGACAGGGGAGGCACTGAAGCTTTCTTT. The rearrangement uses TRBV28 and TRBJ1-1; 9 nucleotides agree with TRBD1. The V gene end was trimmed by 3 bases and the J gene end by 4 bases; junction bases not matched to a gene: 6. The germline gives CDR1 MDHEN, CDR2 SYDVKM. The CDR3 loop spans 15 amino acids. Full variable domain (remainder filled in from reference TRBV28 and TRBJ1-1): DVKVTQSSRYLVKRTGEKVFLECVQDMDHENMFWYRQDPGLGLRLIYFSYDVKMKEKGDIPEGYSVSREKKERFSLILESASTNQTSMYLCASSFPDRGGTEAFFGQGTRLTVV.

The chain employs TRBV9 and TRBJ2-1; the match to TRBD2 covers 10 bases. The CDR3 loop spans 16 amino acids. With V trimmed by 0 bases and J by 9 bases, 9 bases remained unmatched. From germline, CDR1 is SGDLS and CDR2 YYNGEE. The CDR3 DNA follows: TGTGCCAGCAGCGTAGAAGGTAGCGGGAGGCCCATTGAGCAGTTCTTC. Translation: CASSVEGSGRPIEQFF.

V is TRBV7-3 and J is TRBJ1-2; perhaps TRBD1 as D (5 bases). Germline values: CDR1 SGHTA, CDR2 FQGTGA. V was pared by 2 bases and J by 4 bases, with 14 bases between. This CDR3 is 15 amino acids long. CDR3 in amino acids: CASSLGRGDLYGYTF. Written as DNA, the CDR3 is TGTGCCAGCAGCTTAGGCCGGGGGGACCTCTATGGCTACACCTTC.

The rearrangement joins TRBV29-1 to TRBJ2-4; maybe TRBD1 (6 bases). Per germline, CDR1 SQVTM and CDR2 ANQGSEA. This CDR3 comprises 13 residues. Trimming took off 3 bases at V and 7 bases at J, with 13 bases between the two ends. CDR3 in amino acids: CSVEPAQGNIQYF. Here the CDR3 DNA reads TGCAGCGTTGAGCCCGCACAGGGTAACATTCAGTACTTC.

V gene TRBV30 combines with J gene TRBJ1-1, with D possibly matching TRBD1 (6 bases). The CDR3 is 12 amino acids. V was shortened by 7 bases and J by 3 bases, with 12 bases between the two germline ends. Germline CDR1 GTSNPN, CDR2 SVGIG (reference sequence). The CDR3 DNA reads TGTGCCTTAACCTCAGGGGACACTGAAGCTTTCTTT. This gives the protein CALTSGDTEAFF.

Here the CDR3 reads CASSPGAGLYEQYF. In DNA form, the CDR3 reads TGTGCCAGCTCACCCGGAGCGGGCCTCTACGAGCAGTACTTC. The chain carries TRBV18 and TRBJ2-7, with a possible D match to TRBD2 (6 bases). The V end was cut by 3 bases, the J end by 3 bases, with 12 bases between. The CDR3 consists of 14 residues. Germline CDR1 reads KGHSH; CDR2 reads LQKENI.

This clone has just a few counts. This chain joins TRBV30 and TRBJ2-7; tentatively, D is TRBD2 (7 bases). The germline CDR1 and CDR2 sequences are GTSNPN and SVGIG (reference sequence). The ends were cut back, 0 bases at V and 3 bases at J, with 12 bases in the middle. There are 14 residues in the CDR3. In nucleotides, the CDR3 is TGTGCCTGGAGTGTTATGGGAGGGGGCTACGAGCAGTACTTC. Translated: CAWSVMGGGYEQYF.

CDR3 residues: CASSPRQRGETQYF. The CDR3, as DNA: TGTGCCAGCAGCCCGAGACAGCGGGGGGAGACCCAGTACTTC. V gene TRBV7-2 combines with J gene TRBJ2-5; 8 nucleotides align to TRBD2. Germline-derived CDR1 and CDR2 are SGHTA and FQGNSA. V was clipped by 5 bases and J by 5 bases; unmatched bases: 7. The CDR3 length is 14 residues.

This clone was seen only a few times. The chain carries TRBV29-1 and TRBJ1-5, with D unresolved. V lost 4 bases, J lost 1 base, and 5 bases lay in between. Looked up from germline, CDR1 is SQVTM and CDR2 is ANQGSEA. The CDR3 runs to 12 residues. The CDR3 is CSVGASNQPQHF. CDR3 in DNA: TGCAGCGTTGGGGCGAGCAATCAGCCCCAGCATTTT.

Only a few counts were recorded for this clone. The V and J genes are TRBV5-1 and TRBJ2-1, with 8 positions matching TRBD2. With V trimmed by 0 bases and J by 10 bases, 9 bases remained unmatched. CDR3 length: 15 amino acids. CDR1 is SGHRS, CDR2 YFSETQ, per germline. CDR3 coding DNA: TGCGCCAGCAGCTTGGCCCAAGCGGGAGCCCAGGAGCAGTTCTTC. It codes for CASSLAQAGAQEQFF.

This chain uses TRBV7-2 with TRBJ2-2, with a tentative D call TRBD2 (6 bases). Trimming took off 3 bases at V and 7 bases at J, with 12 bases between the two ends. CDR3 size: 14 residues. Germline V CDR1 and CDR2: SGHTA, FQGNSA. CDR3 sequence reads: CASSLTGVSGELFF. The CDR3 DNA follows: TGTGCCAGCAGCTTGACGGGAGTTAGCGGGGAGCTGTTTTTT.

The gene calls are TRBV4-1 and TRBJ1-5; D possibly corresponds to TRBD1 (6 bases). Trimming cost V 2 bases and J 0 bases, with 14 bases left between them. The germline CDR1 and CDR2 sequences are MGHRA and YSYEKL. The CDR3 loop spans 17 amino acids. CDR3 sequence: CASSQHYRAFSNQPQHF. CDR3 nucleotides: TGCGCCAGCAGCCAACACTACAGGGCCTTTAGCAATCAGCCCCAGCATTTT.

The V call is TRBV29-1, the J call TRBJ1-1, with 8 positions matching TRBD1. In germline, CDR1 is SQVTM, CDR2 ANQGSEA. V lost 4 bases, J lost 1 base, and 5 bases stayed unmatched. The length of the CDR3 is 14 residues. CDR3 nucleotide sequence: TGCAGCGTTGCCAGGGACAGGACGAACACTGAAGCTTTCTTT. This codes for CSVARDRTNTEAFF.

The chain has TRBV4-2 and TRBJ2-7, with D possibly being TRBD2 (6 bases). This CDR3 is built from 11 residues. V was pared by 9 bases and J by 2 bases, with 8 bases between. Germline V gene sequence: CDR1 LGHNA, CDR2 YNFKEQ. The CDR3 here is CASGGPYEQYF. The CDR3 DNA reads as TGTGCCAGTGGAGGGCCCTACGAGCAGTACTTC.

This clone was seen a few times. The J gene is TRBJ2-3, the V gene TRBV28, with TRBD1 matching 9 bases. Unmatched junction bases numbered 5, after V lost 3 bases and J lost 4 bases. CDR3 length equals 15 residues. Germline-derived CDR1 and CDR2 are MDHEN and SYDVKM. This chain's CDR3 is CASSLPGQGPDTQYF. The CDR3 DNA reads as TGTGCCAGCAGTTTGCCGGGACAGGGTCCAGATACGCAGTATTTT.

The V call is TRBV7-3, the J call TRBJ2-3, with 8 bases lining up with TRBD1. The CDR3 runs 13 residues. Per germline, CDR1 SGHTA and CDR2 FQGTGA. V lost 5 bases, J lost 9 bases, and 7 bases stayed unmatched. The CDR3 here is CASSDDRGSTQYF. CDR3 nucleotides: TGTGCCAGCAGCGACGACAGGGGAAGCACGCAGTATTTT.

The CDR3 coding sequence is TGTGCCAGCAGCGTAGAAAAGGCCGGGACCGGGGAGCTGTTTTTT. Translated: CASSVEKAGTGELFF. The V call is TRBV9, the J call TRBJ2-2; D call uncertain. The germline V gene encodes CDR1 SGDLS and CDR2 YYNGEE. The CDR3 sequence is 15 residues long. V lost 0 bases, J lost 5 bases, and 11 bases lay in between.